This record concerns one T cell receptor beta chain sequence. This sample was taken from a study of blood T cell repertoires in COVID-19. The study recruited people aged about 18 to 95 years across approximately 24 US areas. Cohorts were determined from participant-reported clinical history. Each exposed participant met a COVID-19 case in the 2 weeks preceding study entry. The germline V gene has CDR1 SGHRS and CDR2 YFSETQ. The CDR3 length is 14 residues. Trimming left V 1 base short and J 10 bases short, with 17 bases between. As processed by the authors: Estimation of nucleated cell counts relied on the amplification of reference gene primers. Sequencing used immunoSEQ multiplex PCR; TCRdb keeps in-frame clones, though not all of them. The DNA gave D and trimming, while V, J and clone size come from that table. The top ten clones hold 3.9% of a sample with some 300,000 clones, 85% to 95% of them seen once.

Sequencing used PBMCs or T cells enriched from blood (not recorded which). The sequence derives from a woman aged 30 to 39 who had been exposed to COVID-19. V gene TRBV5-1 combines with J gene TRBJ1-1; TRBD1 is a possible D gene (5 bases). CDR3 sequence: CASSLSDMGGRAFF. CDR3 coding DNA: TGCGCCAGCAGCTTGTCAGACATGGGGGGAAGAGCTTTCTTT.